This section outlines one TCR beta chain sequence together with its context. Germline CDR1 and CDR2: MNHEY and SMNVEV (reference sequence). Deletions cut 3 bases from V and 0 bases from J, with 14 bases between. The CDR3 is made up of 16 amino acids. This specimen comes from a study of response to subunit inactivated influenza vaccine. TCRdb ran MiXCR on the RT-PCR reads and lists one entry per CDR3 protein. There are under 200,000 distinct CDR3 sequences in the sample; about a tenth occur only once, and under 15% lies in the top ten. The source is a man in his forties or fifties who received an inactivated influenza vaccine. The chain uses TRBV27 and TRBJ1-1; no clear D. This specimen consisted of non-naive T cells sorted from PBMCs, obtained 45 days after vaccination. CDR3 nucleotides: TGTGCCAGCAGTTTTAATATTGGGCACGTGAACACTGAAGCTTTCTTT. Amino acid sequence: CASSFNIGHVNTEAFF.